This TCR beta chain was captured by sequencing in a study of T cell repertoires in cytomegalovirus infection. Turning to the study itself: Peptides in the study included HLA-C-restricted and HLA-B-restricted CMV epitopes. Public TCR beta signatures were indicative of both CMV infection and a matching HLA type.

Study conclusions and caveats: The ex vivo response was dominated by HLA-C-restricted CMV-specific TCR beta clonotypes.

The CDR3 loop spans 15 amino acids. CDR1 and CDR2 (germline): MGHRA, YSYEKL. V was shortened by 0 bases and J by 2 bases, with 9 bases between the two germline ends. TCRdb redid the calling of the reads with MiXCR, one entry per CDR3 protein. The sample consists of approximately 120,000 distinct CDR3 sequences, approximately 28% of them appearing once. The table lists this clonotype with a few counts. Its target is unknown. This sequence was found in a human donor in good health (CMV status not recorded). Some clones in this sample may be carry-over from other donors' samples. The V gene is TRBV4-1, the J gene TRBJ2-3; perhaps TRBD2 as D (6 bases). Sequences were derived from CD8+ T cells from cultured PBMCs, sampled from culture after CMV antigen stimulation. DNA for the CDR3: TGCGCCAGCAGCCAAGAAACTAGCTCCACAGATACGCAGTATTTT. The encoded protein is CASSQETSSTDTQYF.